A selection of T cell receptor beta chains follows, all from one sample in a study of T cell changes during pregnancy in multiple sclerosis. Produced via immunoSEQ multiplex PCR; TCRdb's table is partial and in-frame only. This sample yields around 8,400 clones, of which more than 75% are seen a single time; 5% to 5.5% belongs to the top ten. This specimen was CD8+ T cells from peripheral blood mononuclear cells, taken in the first trimester of pregnancy. The origin of the receptors is a female donor in good health, enrolled as a control in a pregnancy study. Each CDR3 is given with its conserved first and last residue. Each record gives: CDR3 length, J gene, V gene, CDR3 protein.

>14|TRBJ2-7|TRBV6-5
CASSYSTRGYEQYF
>11|TRBJ2-7|TRBV10-2
CASSVGVEQYF
>15|TRBJ1-1|TRBV9
CASSVTGGPYTEAFF
>16|TRBJ2-2|TRBV7-9
CASRHRGQLDTGELFF
>14|TRBJ2-7|TRBV6-5
CASRSNRGPGEQYF
>16|TRBJ1-4|TRBV4-3
CASSQDPGTGNEKLFF
>11|TRBJ2-7|TRBV11-2
CASSSTYEQYF
>12|TRBJ2-7|TRBV28
CASSSPSGEQYF
>16|TRBJ2-7|TRBV2
CASTEGLAGGPYEQYF
>14|TRBJ1-2|TRBV5-1
CASSLRWAFYGYTF
>16|TRBJ2-1|TRBV21-1
CASRRTGTGPYNEQFF
>17|TRBJ2-3|TRBV5-6
CASSIRPGLATSHTQYF
>17|TRBJ2-5|TRBV9
CASSGTGESSRWETQYF
>15|TRBJ1-2|TRBV28
CASSFLQGLDYGYTF
>13|TRBJ1-3|TRBV11-2
CASSFPGGNTIYF
>16|TRBJ2-1|TRBV7-9
CASRDQGAVGSDEQFF
>18|TRBJ1-2|TRBV7-7
CASRSSPRGSSSNYGYTF
>13|TRBJ1-2|TRBV30
CAYRQGPGYGYTF
>13|TRBJ1-5|TRBV6-4
CASSYNSNQPQHF
>15|TRBJ1-2|TRBV27
CASSSRGLWEKGYTF
>14|TRBJ1-2|TRBV7-9
CASSSSTGVRGYTF
>15|TRBJ1-1|TRBV6-1
CASSEIGTGGVEAFF
>14|TRBJ1-2|TRBV7-7
CASSLGGQRGGYTF
>16|TRBJ2-3|TRBV2
CASSEYSGASTDTQYF
>15|TRBJ2-1|TRBV7-6
CASSGDRGLFDEQFF
>16|TRBJ2-7|TRBV28
CASSSPAGQGKDEQYF
>16|TRBJ2-1|TRBV5-4
CASSAGRISSYNEQFF
>16|TRBJ1-3|TRBV6-1
CASSEEEGQGGNTIYF
>16|TRBJ2-3|TRBV15
CATSRVRAPGTDTQYF
>16|TRBJ2-3|TRBV28
CASSSWGGIFVDTQYF
>14|TRBJ2-7|TRBV30
CAWRGSGFSYEQYF
>15|TRBJ2-3|TRBV6-4
CASSDVVGGPDTQYF
>13|TRBJ1-4|TRBV6-1
CASSGTAQDRCFF
>15|TRBJ1-2|TRBV14
CASSQVSLGGDGYTF
>15|TRBJ2-6|TRBV19
CASSIRGAGANVLTF
>14|TRBJ2-7|TRBV2
CASHSGSPEYEQYF
>14|TRBJ2-2|TRBV6-1
CASSETGEAGELFF
>16|TRBJ2-3|TRBV11-2
CASSLGAGVVTDTQYF
>15|TRBJ1-3|TRBV30
CAWSVGRSSGNTIYF
>15|TRBJ1-1|TRBV13
CASSHPLTDNTEAFF
>15|TRBJ2-3|TRBV5-6
CASSREPSSTDTQYF
>15|TRBJ2-7|TRBV11-2
CASSLGGGLRYEQYF
>13|TRBJ1-3|TRBV19
CASSITDGNTIYF
>11|TRBJ1-1|TRBV19
CASSILREAFF
>15|TRBJ2-2|TRBV18
CASSPVSPGTGELFF
>12|TRBJ2-7|TRBV29-1
CSVERRDNEQYF
>13|TRBJ1-2|TRBV6-5
CASTWGLNYGYTF
>12|TRBJ2-3|TRBV6-5
CASSTLEGTQYF
>15|TRBJ2-7|TRBV5-8
CASSARPGHEVEQYF
>11|TRBJ2-3|TRBV20-1
CSAARADTQYF
>15|TRBJ2-2|TRBV5-4
CASSLSGVFTGELFF
>12|TRBJ1-5|TRBV27
CASSRGNQPQHF
>16|TRBJ2-3|TRBV7-9
CASSPVASMFPDTQYF